The TCR beta chain under discussion was sequenced for a study of blood T cell repertoires in COVID-19. Study as a whole: COVID-19 samples collected from the United States, Italy and Spain covered acute and convalescent phases. The analysed material was cDNA or gDNA that came from T cells, B-cell-depleted T cells, or PBMCs.

Original analysis: Estimates of nucleated cell counts were drawn from the amplification of reference gene primers. The method was immunoSEQ multiplex PCR; TCRdb's version includes in-frame clones alone and lacks a portion of them. V, J and clone size are taken as reported in that table, and D and trimming were inferred from the DNA itself. The table lists under 200,000 clones, 65% to 85% of them singletons, with roughly 18% in the top ten. CDR1 and CDR2 from the germline V gene are KGHSH and LQKENI. Trimming took 3 bases from V and 8 from J; bases not matched to a gene: 12. The CDR3 has 15 amino acids.

Specimen: peripheral blood. V usage is TRBV18 and J usage is TRBJ1-2, with 7 bases identical to TRBD1. This clonotype originated in a woman between 65 and 79 years old who had recovered from COVID-19. CDR3 bases: TGTGCCAGCTCACCGAACCGACAGGGAGATGAGGGCTACACCTTC. Its protein product is CASSPNRQGDEGYTF.